This section outlines one T cell receptor (beta chain) sequence together with its context. What it binds is not known. The data were obtained in a study of cytomegalovirus exposure and HLA in healthy donors. Study details: It was reported in a later analysis that the same platform had been used for the approximately 110 validation repertoires as for the approximately 700 first-cohort repertoires.

CDR1 and CDR2 from the germline V gene are LNHDA and SQIVND (reference sequence). The V end lost 9 bases, the J end lost 6 bases, and 12 bases lay between the germline ends. This CDR3 contains 12 residues. Profiling relied on immunoSEQ multiplex PCR, and the TCRdb table lists in-frame clones only, not all of them. The sample lists 190,000 or so clones, 84% occurring once. Findings of the study overall: Confirmation was obtained in vitro that three CMV-associated chains are specific for CMV antigens. Cytomegalovirus status was reportedly diagnosed by the classifier with high sensitivity and specificity. The tendency of first-cohort TCR clusters to co-occur in the roughly 130 validation repertoires emerged from a later analysis.

The chain recombines TRBV19 with TRBJ1-5; D remains ambiguous. The sequenced material came from PBMCs. This TCR derives from a woman between 18 and 29 years old in good health and CMV-seropositive. CDR3 coding DNA: TGTGCCAGCCTAGCGGTGGGTCAGCCCCAGCATTTT. Translating gives CASLAVGQPQHF.